These 20 T cell receptor beta chains were sequenced from one sample in a study of blood T cell repertoires in COVID-19. Produced via immunoSEQ multiplex PCR; TCRdb's table is partial and in-frame only. The sample consists of 150,000 to 200,000 clones, around 82% of them appearing once. Specimen: peripheral blood. These receptors were obtained from a human donor with acute or convalescent COVID-19. The donor label of this sample is uncertain.

This clone was counted only a few times. The V and J genes are TRBV14 and TRBJ2-7; maybe TRBD1 (6 bases). This CDR3 is 13 amino acids long. Germline CDR1 reads SGHDN; CDR2 reads FVKESK. Deletions cut 4 bases from V and 1 base from J, with 8 bases between. CDR3 coding DNA: TGTGCCAGCAGCCCAACAGGGTCCTACGAGCAGTACTTC. Translation gives CASSPTGSYEQYF.

The CDR3 sequence is CASSLASLSVTDTQYF. The DNA for the CDR3 is TGTGCCAGCAGCTTAGCATCCCTCAGTGTGACAGATACGCAGTATTTT. The chain joins TRBV7-2 to TRBJ2-3; no clear D gene. Germline loops: CDR1 SGHTA, CDR2 FQGNSA. The CDR3 extends over 16 amino acids. Trimming cost V 0 bases and J 3 bases, with 13 bases left between them.

The chain joins TRBV6-6 to TRBJ1-1; TRBD1 might be the D (6 bases). This CDR3 contains 15 residues. Germline loops: CDR1 MNHNY, CDR2 SVGAGI (reference sequence). The germline V and J ends were trimmed by 7 bases and 0 bases, with 15 bases remaining between them. The CDR3 is CASIRGGVMNTEAFF. The CDR3 nucleotides read TGTGCCAGCATTCGAGGGGGGGTGATGAACACTGAAGCTTTCTTT.

The genes are TRBV5-1 and TRBJ1-1; a possible D gene is TRBD1 (5 bases). Germline CDR1 and CDR2: SGHRS and YFSETQ. Trimming took off 0 bases at V and 0 bases at J, with 9 bases between the two ends. This CDR3 contains 15 residues. Here the CDR3 reads CASSLVGGVNTEAFF. CDR3 nucleotides: TGCGCCAGCAGCTTGGTCGGGGGGGTGAACACTGAAGCTTTCTTT. The whole variable domain, filled in from reference TRBV5-1 and TRBJ1-1, reads KAGVTQTPRYLIKTRGQQVTLSCSPISGHRSVSWYQQTPGQGLQFLFEYFSETQRNKGNFPGRFSGRQFSNSRSEMNVSTLELGDSALYLCASSLVGGVNTEAFFGQGTRLTVV.

The chain recombines TRBV28 with TRBJ1-5, with 8 bases aligning to TRBD1. Trimming took 3 bases from V and 9 from J; bases not matched to a gene: 7. The V gene's germline CDR1 is MDHEN and CDR2 SYDVKM. The CDR3 consists of 14 residues. The chain's CDR3 is CASSFRPGGPPQHF. CDR3 sequence (DNA): TGTGCCAGCAGTTTCCGGCCAGGGGGCCCGCCCCAGCATTTT.

The J gene is TRBJ1-2, the V gene TRBV9, with 10 bases matching TRBD1. Trimming removed 3 bases from V and 10 bases from J; junction bases left unmatched: 9. The V gene's germline CDR1 is SGDLS and CDR2 YYNGEE. This CDR3 comprises 14 residues. The CDR3 reads CASSGRPGQGPYTF. CDR3 bases: TGTGCCAGCAGCGGGCGGCCGGGACAGGGGCCCTACACCTTC.

This clone appeared a few times. The chain joins TRBV5-1 to TRBJ1-5, with 7 bases identical to TRBD1. Trimming took 8 bases from V and 1 from J; bases not matched to a gene: 15. The V gene's germline CDR1 is SGHRS and CDR2 YFSETQ. This CDR3 comprises 17 residues. CDR3 sequence reads: CARPGTAIPSSNQPQHF. CDR3 coding DNA: TGCGCCAGGCCCGGGACAGCCATACCCTCCAGCAATCAGCCCCAGCATTTT.

This rearrangement joins TRBV9 to TRBJ1-3, with D perhaps matching TRBD1 (5 bases). Trimming removed 1 base from V and 3 bases from J, with 8 bases in between. The CDR3 length is 14 residues. Germline lookup yields CDR1 SGDLS and CDR2 YYNGEE. The CDR3 sequence: CASSVNQGGNTIYF. CDR3 sequence (DNA): TGTGCCAGCAGCGTAAACCAGGGTGGAAACACCATATATTTT.

The rearrangement joins TRBV28 to TRBJ1-2; possibly TRBD1 for D (5 bases). The CDR3 totals 14 residues. V lost 2 bases and J lost 6, with 13 bases in between. In germline, CDR1 is MDHEN, CDR2 SYDVKM. The CDR3 bases are TGTGCCAGCAGTTTAATTTCGGGAGGGGATGGCTACACCTTC. Protein product: CASSLISGGDGYTF.

The chain couples TRBV2 to TRBJ1-4; 10 bases match TRBD1. CDR1 and CDR2 (germline): SNHLY, FYNNEI. There are 16 residues in the CDR3. Trimming removed 7 bases from V and 3 bases from J; junction bases left unmatched: 8. The chain's CDR3 is CASILDRGVANEKLFF. The CDR3 DNA reads TGTGCCAGCATTCTGGACAGGGGGGTAGCTAATGAAAAACTGTTTTTT.

The chain joins TRBV11-1 to TRBJ2-5; TRBD1 aligns across 7 bases. Germline V CDR1 and CDR2: SGHAT, FQDESV (reference sequence). Unmatched junction bases numbered 4, after V lost 5 bases and J lost 4 bases. The CDR3 spans 13 residues. The CDR3 sequence: CASSRDRRETQYF. CDR3 coding DNA: TGTGCCAGCAGCCGGGACAGACGAGAGACCCAGTACTTC. Looking up the rest from reference TRBV11-1 and TRBJ2-5 gives the full variable domain: EAEVAQSPRYKITEKSQAVAFWCDPISGHATLYWYRQILGQGPELLVQFQDESVVDDSQLPKDRFSAERLKGVDSTLKIQPAELGDSAMYLCASSRDRRETQYFGPGTRLLVL.

In its sample, this clone was seen a few times. V gene TRBV12-5 combines with J gene TRBJ1-1, with a tentative D call TRBD1 (5 bases). The CDR3 has 13 amino acids. CDR1 is LGHNT, CDR2 FRNRAP, per germline. Between the trimmed V and J ends, which lost 0 bases and 6 bases, there was a span of 8 bases. In nucleotides, the CDR3 is TGTGCTAGTGGTTTGGTATTAGGGGCTGAAGCTTTCTTT. It yields the protein CASGLVLGAEAFF.

This clone has ten or more counts. The chain couples TRBV30 to TRBJ1-5, with TRBD1 identical over 10 bases. Germline trimming cut 4 bases from V and 8 bases from J; bases unmatched to any gene: 8. Looked up from germline, CDR1 is GTSNPN and CDR2 is SVGIG (reference sequence). This CDR3 has 14 residues. The CDR3 region is CAWNLDRGRKPQHF. CDR3 bases: TGTGCCTGGAACCTTGACAGGGGGCGAAAGCCCCAGCATTTT.

The V gene is TRBV30, the J gene TRBJ1-6, with a tentative D call TRBD1 (6 bases). The CDR3 is 14 residues long. V was shortened by 2 bases and J by 5 bases, with 10 bases between the two germline ends. Looked up from germline, CDR1 is GTSNPN and CDR2 is SVGIG (reference sequence). The CDR3 DNA sequence: TGTGCCTGGAGTACCGGACAGAATAATTCACCCCTCCACTTT. Amino acid sequence: CAWSTGQNNSPLHF.

In its sample, this clone was seen once. The genes are TRBV5-1 and TRBJ1-2, with TRBD1 matching 8 bases. The CDR3 contains 16 residues. Trimming at V came to 4 bases and at J to 6 bases, leaving 14 bases not matched to a gene. Germline CDR1 reads SGHRS; CDR2 reads YFSETQ. CDR3 region: CASSPDGQGGVNGYTF. CDR3 DNA sequence: TGCGCCAGCAGCCCTGACGGACAGGGAGGAGTGAATGGCTACACCTTC.

A few counts support this clone. The V gene is TRBV12-5, the J gene TRBJ2-1, with D hard to call. CDR1 LGHNT and CDR2 FRNRAP come from the germline V gene. This CDR3 is 13 amino acids long. V dropped 6 bases and J dropped 3 bases, with 9 bases sitting between them. The CDR3 DNA reads as TGTGCTAGTGGCCCCGAGCTCTACAATGAGCAGTTCTTC. This encodes CASGPELYNEQFF.

This clone has just one count. The J gene is TRBJ2-7, the V gene TRBV5-1; the D is unclear. The CDR3 is made up of 13 amino acids. Trimming cost V 2 bases and J 3 bases, with 9 bases left between them. The germline CDR1 and CDR2 sequences are SGHRS and YFSETQ. The CDR3 bases are TGCGCCAGCAGCTTAGAAGGCGGCTACGAGCAGTACTTC. Translated, it gives CASSLEGGYEQYF.

The chain is built from TRBV5-1 and TRBJ2-1; 9 nucleotides align to TRBD2. With V trimmed by 1 base and J by 7 bases, 6 bases remained unmatched. CDR1 SGHRS and CDR2 YFSETQ come from the germline V gene. The CDR3 sequence is 15 residues long. CDR3: CASSLIAGEGNEQFF. CDR3 nucleotides: TGCGCCAGCAGCTTGATAGCGGGAGAGGGAAATGAGCAGTTCTTC.

The chain has TRBV11-2 and TRBJ1-1; D remains unclear. Trimming pared 1 base from V and 1 base from J, leaving 13 bases between. From germline, CDR1 is SGHAT and CDR2 FQNNGV. CDR3 length equals 16 residues. The CDR3 coding sequence is TGTGCCAGCAGCTTAGTAGTACGGGTTACGAACACTGAAGCTTTCTTT. Translated: CASSLVVRVTNTEAFF. Variable domain in full (rest from reference TRBV11-2 and TRBJ1-1): EAGVAQSPRYKIIEKRQSVAFWCNPISGHATLYWYQQILGQGPKLLIQFQNNGVVDDSQLPKDRFSAERLKGVDSTLKIQPAKLEDSAVYLCASSLVVRVTNTEAFFGQGTRLTVV.

The V and J genes are TRBV6-5 and TRBJ1-3; no firm D call. Germline values: CDR1 MNHEY, CDR2 SVGAGI. With 2 bases removed from V and 9 bases from J, the gap between germline ends came to 8 bases. The CDR3 runs to 12 residues. CDR3 protein: CASSYSHGTIYF. CDR3 DNA sequence: TGTGCCAGCAGTTACAGCCATGGCACCATATATTTT.